These T cell receptor beta chains were read from a single sample in a study of prognosis after radiotherapy for stage I lung cancer. TCRdb recomputed calls from the multiplex PCR reads with MiXCR, one row per CDR3 protein. The sample contains some 38,000 distinct CDR3 sequences, around a quarter of which appear only once. The source material was PBMCs, sampled before or after stereotactic body radiation therapy (not recorded which). The receptor source for this set is a donor aged 50 or older with non-small cell lung cancer. The CDR3 runs from the conserved cysteine through the conserved F or W. A D gene is named only where the DNA matches it firmly. Expanded clones get a size class; other rows say once, few or many, or leave the size out.

clone_size	j_call	cdr3_length	d_call	v_call	cdr3_aa	cdr3_nt
few	TRBJ2-1	17	-	TRBV20-1	CSARPRGWGARYNEQFF	TGCAGTGCTAGGCCAAGGGGGTGGGGGGCAAGATACAATGAGCAGTTCTTC
many	TRBJ2-7	12	-	TRBV20-1	CSAYKEGHEQYF	TGCAGTGCTTATAAGGAGGGGCACGAGCAGTACTTC
many	TRBJ2-7	15	TRBD2	TRBV28	CASSFDRTSGYEQYF	TGTGCCAGCAGTTTCGACAGGACTAGCGGCTACGAGCAGTACTTC
many	TRBJ1-1	13	-	TRBV6-4	CASRDTENTEAFF	TGTGCCAGCAGGGACACCGAGAACACTGAAGCTTTCTTT
many	TRBJ2-1	16	TRBD2	TRBV6-1	CASSELIIAGPNEQFF	TGTGCCAGCAGTGAACTAATAATAGCGGGGCCCAATGAGCAGTTCTTC
few	TRBJ2-3	14	TRBD2	TRBV5-6	CASSWTSYPDTQYF	TGTGCCAGCAGCTGGACTAGCTACCCAGATACGCAGTATTTT
many	TRBJ1-4	14	-	TRBV28	CASSFRRVGEKLFF	TGTGCCAGCAGTTTCAGAAGGGTCGGGGAAAAACTGTTTTTT
many	TRBJ1-2	16	-	TRBV6-5	CASSYSAVLHNYGYTF	TGTGCCAGCAGTTACTCTGCAGTTTTGCACAACTATGGCTACACCTTC
-	TRBJ1-6	15	TRBD1	TRBV5-1	CASKTTGGYNSTIHF	TGCGCCAGCAAGACGACAGGGGGCTATAATTCAACCATCCACTTT
many	TRBJ2-7	14	TRBD1	TRBV16	CASSPGTGGYEQYF	TGTGCCAGCAGCCCCGGGACAGGGGGCTACGAGCAGTACTTC
-	TRBJ1-3	18	-	TRBV10-2	CASSDFLYGVSSGNTIYF	TGCGCCAGCAGTGACTTTCTATACGGGGTTAGCTCTGGAAACACCATATATTTT
many	TRBJ2-3	16	-	TRBV6-5	CASSYRGGSSTDTQYF	TGTGCCAGCAGTTACAGGGGTGGGAGTAGCACAGATACGCAGTATTTT
many	TRBJ2-7	14	TRBD1	TRBV5-5	CASSYWTGGYEQYF	TGTGCCAGCAGCTACTGGACAGGGGGCTACGAGCAGTACTTC
many	TRBJ2-3	15	TRBD2	TRBV11-2	CASSSRTSNTDTQYF	TGTGCCAGCAGCTCCCGGACTAGCAACACAGATACGCAGTATTTT
many	TRBJ2-7	13	-	TRBV18	CASSPDRSYEQYF	TGTGCCAGCTCACCGGACAGAAGCTACGAGCAGTACTTC
many	TRBJ1-4	13	-	TRBV7-8	CASSSTDSEKLFF	TGTGCCAGCAGCTCCACGGACAGTGAAAAACTGTTTTTT
many	TRBJ2-5	15	-	TRBV3-1	CASSQQGHRGETQYF	TGTGCCAGCAGCCAACAAGGGCACCGGGGCGAGACCCAGTACTTC
-	TRBJ2-7	19	TRBD1	TRBV7-8	CASSLGSGQGKPPSYEQYF	TGTGCCAGCAGCTTAGGGTCCGGACAGGGTAAACCCCCGTCCTACGAGCAGTACTTC
many	TRBJ2-7	17	TRBD2	TRBV18	CASSPGLAGGKTYEQYF	TGTGCCAGCTCACCGGGACTAGCGGGAGGCAAAACCTACGAGCAGTACTTC
many	TRBJ2-5	16	-	TRBV28	CASSLLSSGIQETQYF	TGTGCCAGCAGTTTACTTTCCAGCGGTATCCAAGAGACCCAGTACTTC
many	TRBJ1-4	16	-	TRBV30	CAWSVQATATNEKLFF	TGTGCCTGGAGTGTACAAGCTACAGCAACTAATGAAAAACTGTTTTTT
many	TRBJ1-4	15	-	TRBV7-9	CASSDRRYERGKLFF	TGTGCCAGCAGCGATCGGAGGTACGAACGGGGAAAACTGTTTTTT
few	TRBJ2-5	15	TRBD2	TRBV5-4	CASSFLAGDQETQYF	TGTGCCAGCAGCTTCTTAGCGGGAGACCAAGAGACCCAGTACTTC
many	TRBJ2-2	15	TRBD1	TRBV28	CASSPGTGGGGELFF	TGTGCCAGCAGCCCCGGGACAGGGGGCGGGGGGGAGCTGTTTTTT
many	TRBJ2-3	14	-	TRBV5-1	CASSSDTSTDTQYF	TGCGCCAGCAGCTCAGATACTAGCACAGATACGCAGTATTTT
-	TRBJ1-5	16	-	TRBV15	CATSRDGARSNQRQHF	TGTGCAACCAGCAGAGATGGGGCGAGAAGCAATCAGCGCCAGCATTTT
many	TRBJ1-2	14	-	TRBV27	CASSSGRMEDGYTF	TGTGCCAGCAGTAGCGGACGGATGGAGGATGGCTACACCTTC
many	TRBJ2-3	16	TRBD2	TRBV9	CASSYEPGLAFNTQYF	TGTGCCAGCAGCTACGAGCCGGGACTAGCGTTCAATACGCAGTATTTT
few	TRBJ2-2	17	-	TRBV5-5	CASSNLGAARNTGELFF	TGTGCCAGCAGCAATTTGGGGGCAGCCCGCAACACCGGGGAGCTGTTTTTT
many	TRBJ2-2	11	-	TRBV20-1	CSARDLGELFF	TGCAGTGCTAGAGATCTCGGGGAGCTGTTTTTT
many	TRBJ1-4	10	-	TRBV25-1	CASMGEKLFF	TGTGCCTCCATGGGGGAAAAACTGTTTTTT
-	TRBJ1-1	14	-	TRBV29-1	CSVEEDSINTEAFF	TGCAGCGTTGAAGAAGACAGCATCAACACTGAAGCTTTCTTT
many	TRBJ1-6	14	-	TRBV2	CASIPIGNNSPLHF	TGTGCCAGCATCCCCATCGGGAATAATTCACCCCTCCACTTT
-	TRBJ1-1	17	-	TRBV18	CASSPSFSRAGNTEAFF	TGTGCCAGCTCACCGTCTTTTAGCCGAGCCGGGAACACTGAAGCTTTCTTT
many	TRBJ2-2	17	-	TRBV7-8	CASSLSYQGSGTGELFF	TGTGCCAGCAGCTTAAGTTATCAGGGTTCGGGCACCGGGGAGCTGTTTTTT
many	TRBJ1-1	14	-	TRBV4-1	CASVGRTAGTEAFF	TGCGCCAGCGTTGGAAGGACGGCTGGGACTGAAGCTTTCTTT
many	TRBJ1-2	13	TRBD1	TRBV28	CASSDRGKGGYTF	TGTGCCAGCAGCGACAGGGGAAAGGGCGGCTACACCTTC
many	TRBJ2-5	17	TRBD2	TRBV20-1	CSAQRLAGGLRFETQYF	TGCAGTGCGCAGCGACTAGCGGGAGGACTTCGGTTTGAGACCCAGTACTTC
many	TRBJ1-2	15	TRBD1	TRBV28	CASSSFKQGWGGYTF	TGTGCCAGCAGTTCATTCAAACAGGGGTGGGGTGGCTACACCTTC
many	TRBJ2-7	14	TRBD1	TRBV12-3/TRBV12-4	CASSPGQGVYEQYF	TGTGCCAGCAGTCCGGGACAGGGGGTTTATGAGCAGTACTTC
many	TRBJ2-2	15	-	TRBV5-4	CASSLGRVRNGELFF	TGTGCCAGCAGCTTGGGACGGGTCCGAAACGGGGAGCTGTTTTTT
many	TRBJ1-1	14	TRBD1	TRBV15	CATSTGQRNTEAFF	TGTGCCACCAGCACGGGACAGAGAAACACTGAAGCTTTCTTT
many	TRBJ2-2	13	-	TRBV9	CASSVASTGELFF	TGTGCCAGCAGCGTGGCTAGCACCGGGGAGCTGTTTTTT
-	TRBJ1-6	13	-	TRBV12-3/TRBV12-4	CASRLPGNSPPHF	TGTGCCAGCAGACTTCCAGGTAATTCACCCCCCCACTTT
many	TRBJ1-2	16	-	TRBV18	CASTPRGGAYAYGYTF	TGTGCCAGCACCCCCCGGGGGGGCGCTTATGCGTATGGCTACACCTTC
-	TRBJ2-7	13	-	TRBV5-6	CASSNGISYEQYF	TGTGCCAGCAGTAATGGGATCTCCTACGAGCAGTACTTC
many	TRBJ2-7	14	TRBD2	TRBV28	CASFPAGESHEQYF	TGTGCCAGCTTCCCTGCGGGAGAGTCTCACGAGCAGTACTTC
many	TRBJ2-7	17	-	TRBV7-9	CASSPTLPRTETYEQYF	TGTGCCAGCAGCCCCACCCTTCCCCGGACTGAAACCTACGAGCAGTACTTC
many	TRBJ2-5	15	TRBD2	TRBV7-2	CASSLAAGVVETQYF	TGTGCCAGCAGCTTAGCAGCGGGGGTGGTAGAGACCCAGTACTTC
many	TRBJ2-7	15	TRBD1	TRBV5-5	CASSRQGGSRDEQYF	TGTGCCAGCAGCCGGCAAGGGGGCAGCCGAGACGAGCAGTACTTC
many	TRBJ1-6	14	-	TRBV3-1	CASSPLRSNSPLHF	TGTGCCAGCAGCCCCCTTCGGTCTAATTCACCCCTCCACTTT
-	TRBJ2-6	15	-	TRBV6-1	CASSITNSGANVLTF	TGTGCCAGCAGCATCACGAACTCTGGGGCCAACGTCCTGACTTTC
many	TRBJ2-6	16	-	TRBV5-6	CASSLIQGSGANVLTF	TGTGCCAGCAGCTTAATTCAGGGCTCTGGGGCCAACGTCCTGACTTTC
many	TRBJ1-6	15	-	TRBV10-3	CAISGAGTLNSPLHF	TGTGCCATCAGTGGTGCCGGGACCCTTAATTCACCCCTCCACTTT
many	TRBJ2-7	14	TRBD2	TRBV18	CASSEDLAGYEQYF	TGTGCCAGCTCAGAGGATCTAGCGGGCTACGAGCAGTACTTC